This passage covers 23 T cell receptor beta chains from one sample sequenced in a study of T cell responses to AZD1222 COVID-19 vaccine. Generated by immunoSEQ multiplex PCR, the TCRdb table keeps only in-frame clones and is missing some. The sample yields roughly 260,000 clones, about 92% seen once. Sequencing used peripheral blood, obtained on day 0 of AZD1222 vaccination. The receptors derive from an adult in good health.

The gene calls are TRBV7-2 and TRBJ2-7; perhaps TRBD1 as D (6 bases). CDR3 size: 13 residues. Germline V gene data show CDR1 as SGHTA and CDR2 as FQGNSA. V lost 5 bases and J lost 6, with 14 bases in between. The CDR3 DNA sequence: TGTGCCAGCAGCCCTTGGACAGACACCGAGCAGTACTTC. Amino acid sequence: CASSPWTDTEQYF.

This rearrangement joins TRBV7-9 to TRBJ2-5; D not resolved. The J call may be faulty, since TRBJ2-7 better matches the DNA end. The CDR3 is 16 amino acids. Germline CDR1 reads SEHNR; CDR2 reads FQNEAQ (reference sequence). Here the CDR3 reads CASSSTPGVTTYEQYF. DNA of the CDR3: TGTGCCAGCAGCTCGACACCCGGCGTCACAACCTACGAGCAGTACTTC.

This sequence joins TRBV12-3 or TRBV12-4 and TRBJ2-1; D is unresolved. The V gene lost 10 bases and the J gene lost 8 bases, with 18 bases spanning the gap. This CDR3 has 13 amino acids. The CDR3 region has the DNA TGTGCCACCTCTGAAACTACCCTTTATGAGCAGTTCTTC. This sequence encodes CATSETTLYEQFF.

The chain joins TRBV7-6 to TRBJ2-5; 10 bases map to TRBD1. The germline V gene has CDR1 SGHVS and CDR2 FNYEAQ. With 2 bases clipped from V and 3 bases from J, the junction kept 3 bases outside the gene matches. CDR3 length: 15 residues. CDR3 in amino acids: CASSLMTGGEETQYF. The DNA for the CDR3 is TGTGCCAGCAGCTTAATGACAGGGGGCGAAGAGACCCAGTACTTC.

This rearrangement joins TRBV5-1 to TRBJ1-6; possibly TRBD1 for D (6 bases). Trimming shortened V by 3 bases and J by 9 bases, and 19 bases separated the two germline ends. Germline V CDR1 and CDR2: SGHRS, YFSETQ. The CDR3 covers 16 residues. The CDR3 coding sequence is TGCGCCAGCAGCTCCGAAGTGGGGGCCCTAGGTTCACCCCTCCACTTT. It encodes CASSSEVGALGSPLHF.

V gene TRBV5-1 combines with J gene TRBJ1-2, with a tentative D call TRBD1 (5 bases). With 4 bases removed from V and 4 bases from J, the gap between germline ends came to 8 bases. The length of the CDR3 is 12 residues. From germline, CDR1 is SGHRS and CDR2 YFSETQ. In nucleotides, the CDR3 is TGCGCCAGCAGCCGGGGGGTCTATGGCTACACCTTC. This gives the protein CASSRGVYGYTF.

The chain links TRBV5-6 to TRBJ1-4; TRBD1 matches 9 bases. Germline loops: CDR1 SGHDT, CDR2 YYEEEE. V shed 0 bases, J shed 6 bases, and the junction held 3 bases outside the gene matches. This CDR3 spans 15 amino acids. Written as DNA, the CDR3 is TGTGCCAGCAGCTTGGTGCGGACAGGGGATGAAAAACTGTTTTTT. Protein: CASSLVRTGDEKLFF. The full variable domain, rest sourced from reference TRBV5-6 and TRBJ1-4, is DAGVTQSPTHLIKTRGQQVTLRCSPKSGHDTVSWYQQALGQGPQFIFQYYEEEERQRGNFPDRFSGHQFPNYSSELNVNALLLGDSALYLCASSLVRTGDEKLFFGSGTQLSVL.

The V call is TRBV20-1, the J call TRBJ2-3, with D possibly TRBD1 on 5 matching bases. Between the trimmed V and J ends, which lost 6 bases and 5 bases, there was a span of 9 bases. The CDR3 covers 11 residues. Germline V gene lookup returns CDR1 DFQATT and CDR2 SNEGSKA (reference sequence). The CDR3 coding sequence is TGCAGTGCCGACAGAGGAGATACGCAGTATTTT. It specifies CSADRGDTQYF.

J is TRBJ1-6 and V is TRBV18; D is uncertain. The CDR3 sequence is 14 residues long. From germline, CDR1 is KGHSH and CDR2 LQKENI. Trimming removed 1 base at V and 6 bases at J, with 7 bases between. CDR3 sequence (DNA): TGTGCCAGCTCACCACTTGCTGTTAATTCACCCCTCCACTTT. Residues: CASSPLAVNSPLHF.

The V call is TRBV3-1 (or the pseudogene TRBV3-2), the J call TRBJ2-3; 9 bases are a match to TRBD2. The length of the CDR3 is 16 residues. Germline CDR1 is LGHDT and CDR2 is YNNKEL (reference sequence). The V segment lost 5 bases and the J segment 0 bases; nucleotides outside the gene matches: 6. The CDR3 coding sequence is TGTGCCAGCAGCTCTAGACTAGCGGCTAGCACAGATACGCAGTATTTT. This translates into CASSSRLAASTDTQYF.

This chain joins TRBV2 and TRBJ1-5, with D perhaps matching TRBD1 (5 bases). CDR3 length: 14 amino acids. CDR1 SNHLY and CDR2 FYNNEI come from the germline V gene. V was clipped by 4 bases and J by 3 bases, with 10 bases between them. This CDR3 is CASSGTGPNQPQHF. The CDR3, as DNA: TGTGCCAGCAGTGGAACAGGACCCAATCAGCCCCAGCATTTT. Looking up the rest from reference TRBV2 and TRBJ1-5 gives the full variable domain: EPEVTQTPSHQVTQMGQEVILRCVPISNHLYFYWYRQILGQKVEFLVSFYNNEISEKSEIFDDQFSVERPDGSNFTLKIRSTKLEDSAMYFCASSGTGPNQPQHFGDGTRLSIL.

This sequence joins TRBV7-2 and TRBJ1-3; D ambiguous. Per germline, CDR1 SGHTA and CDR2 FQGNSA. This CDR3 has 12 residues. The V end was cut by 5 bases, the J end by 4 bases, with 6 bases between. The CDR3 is CASSVSGNTIYF. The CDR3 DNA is TGTGCCAGCAGCGTCAGCGGAAACACCATATATTTT.

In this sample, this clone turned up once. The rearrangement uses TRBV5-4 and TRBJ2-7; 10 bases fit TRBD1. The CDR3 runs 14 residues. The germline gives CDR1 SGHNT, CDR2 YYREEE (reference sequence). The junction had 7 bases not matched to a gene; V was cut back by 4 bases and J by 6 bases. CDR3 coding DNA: TGTGCCAGCAGCACCCGACAGGGGGCGGGCGAGCAGTACTTC. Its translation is CASSTRQGAGEQYF. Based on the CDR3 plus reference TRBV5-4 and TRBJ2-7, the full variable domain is ETGVTQSPTHLIKTRGQQVTLRCSSQSGHNTVSWYQQALGQGPQFIFQYYREEENGRGNFPPRFSGLQFPNYSSELNVNALELDDSALYLCASSTRQGAGEQYFGPGTRLTVT.

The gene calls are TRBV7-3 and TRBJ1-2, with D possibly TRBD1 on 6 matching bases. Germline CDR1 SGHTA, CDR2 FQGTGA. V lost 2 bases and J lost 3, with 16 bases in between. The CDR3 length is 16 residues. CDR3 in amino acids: CASSLPQGFNDYGYTF. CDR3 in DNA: TGTGCCAGCAGCTTACCCCAGGGGTTTAACGACTATGGCTACACCTTC.

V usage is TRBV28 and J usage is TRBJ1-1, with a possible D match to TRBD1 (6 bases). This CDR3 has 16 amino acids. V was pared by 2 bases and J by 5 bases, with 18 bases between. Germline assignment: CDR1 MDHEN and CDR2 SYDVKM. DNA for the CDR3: TGTGCCAGCAGTTTACCCTGGGGGGGCTGGGGGACTGAAGCTTTCTTT. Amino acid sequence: CASSLPWGGWGTEAFF.

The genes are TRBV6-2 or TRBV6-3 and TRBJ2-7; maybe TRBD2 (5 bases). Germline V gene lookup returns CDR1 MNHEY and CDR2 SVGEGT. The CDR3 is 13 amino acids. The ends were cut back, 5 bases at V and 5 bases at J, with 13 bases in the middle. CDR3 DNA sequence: TGTGCCAGCAGTGCCTCGGGGTACGACGAGCAGTACTTC. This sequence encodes CASSASGYDEQYF.

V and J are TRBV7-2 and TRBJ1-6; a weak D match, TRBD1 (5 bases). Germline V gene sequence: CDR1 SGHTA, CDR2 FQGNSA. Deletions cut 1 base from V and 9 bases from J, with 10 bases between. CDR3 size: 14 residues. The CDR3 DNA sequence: TGTGCCAGCAGCTTAGGGCAGGGAAGTTCACCCCTCCACTTT. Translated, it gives CASSLGQGSSPLHF.

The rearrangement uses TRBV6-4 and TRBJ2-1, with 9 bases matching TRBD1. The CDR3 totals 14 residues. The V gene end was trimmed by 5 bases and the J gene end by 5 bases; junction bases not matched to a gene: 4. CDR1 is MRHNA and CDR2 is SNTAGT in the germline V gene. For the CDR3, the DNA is TGTGCCAGCAGTCCCGGGACAGGGCACAATGAGCAGTTCTTC. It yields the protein CASSPGTGHNEQFF.

The CDR3 loop is CAWTTRGNYGGYTF. CDR3 coding DNA: TGTGCCTGGACGACCCGGGGCAACTATGGCGGCTACACCTTC. The V gene is TRBV30, the J gene TRBJ1-2, with D perhaps matching TRBD1 (5 bases). CDR3 size: 14 residues. V was shortened by 4 bases and J by 8 bases, with 20 bases between the two germline ends. Germline CDR1 is GTSNPN and CDR2 is SVGIG (reference sequence).

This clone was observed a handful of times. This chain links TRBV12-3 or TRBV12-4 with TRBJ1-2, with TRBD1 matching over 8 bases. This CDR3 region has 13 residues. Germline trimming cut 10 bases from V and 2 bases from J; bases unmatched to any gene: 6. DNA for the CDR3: TGTGCCACCAAAAACAGGGGGAACTATGGCTACACCTTC. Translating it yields CATKNRGNYGYTF.

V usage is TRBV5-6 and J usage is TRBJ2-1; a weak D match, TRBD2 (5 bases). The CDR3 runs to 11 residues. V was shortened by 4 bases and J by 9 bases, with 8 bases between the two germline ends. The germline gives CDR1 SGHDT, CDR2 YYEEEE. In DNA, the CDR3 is TGTGCCAGCAGCCGGGATGTTGAGCAGTTCTTC. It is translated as CASSRDVEQFF.

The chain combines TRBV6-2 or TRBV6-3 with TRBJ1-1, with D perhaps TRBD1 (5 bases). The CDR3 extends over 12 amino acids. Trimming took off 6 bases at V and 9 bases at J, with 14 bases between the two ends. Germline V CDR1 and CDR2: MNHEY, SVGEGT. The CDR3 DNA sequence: TGTGCCAGCAGCCACCCGGGGACTCAAGCTTTCTTT. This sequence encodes CASSHPGTQAFF.

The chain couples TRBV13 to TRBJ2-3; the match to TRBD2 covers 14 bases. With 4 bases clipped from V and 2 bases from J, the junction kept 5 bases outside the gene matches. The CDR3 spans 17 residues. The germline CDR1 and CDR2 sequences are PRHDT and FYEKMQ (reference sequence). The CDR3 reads CASSSVGLAGVTDTQYF. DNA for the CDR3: TGTGCCAGCAGCTCAGTGGGACTAGCGGGGGTCACAGATACGCAGTATTTT.